This is a list of T cell receptor beta chains from one sample in a study of spatial heterogeneity in lung cancer. MiXCR, run by TCRdb on the 5' RACE reads, gives a single entry per CDR3 protein. Found here are more than 7,500 distinct CDR3 sequences, 2.9% of them singletons; the top ten hold roughly 13%. The sequences come from lung tumor tissue, collected at surgery. These receptors all come from a male donor with early-stage non-small cell lung cancer. The CDR3 runs from the conserved cysteine through the conserved F or W. D genes are given only for firm matches. The listing skips clone size in some rows; elsewhere it reads once, few, many or a size class.

v_gene,j_gene,abundance,len,d_gene,CDR3aa,CDR3nt
TRBV4-2,TRBJ2-3,medium-sized,17,TRBD2,CASSQPISGGAADTQYF,TGTGCCAGCAGCCAACCCATTAGCGGGGGGGCCGCAGATACGCAGTATTTT
TRBV6-1,TRBJ2-7,many,16,.,CASSGATPGFSNEQYF,TGTGCCAGCAGCGGGGCGACTCCGGGTTTTTCAAACGAGCAGTACTTC
TRBV7-9,TRBJ2-1,many,15,TRBD2,CASSLGGGYGNEQFF,TGTGCCAGCAGCTTAGGCGGGGGTTACGGAAATGAGCAGTTCTTC
TRBV28,TRBJ2-7,many,14,.,CASRPGQGVREQYF,TGTGCCAGCCGGCCGGGACAAGGGGTTCGGGAGCAGTACTTC
TRBV9,TRBJ2-5,many,15,.,CASSSQGKAVGTQYF,TGTGCCAGCAGCTCCCAGGGGAAGGCAGTCGGGACCCAGTACTTC
TRBV6-4,TRBJ2-1,many,16,.,CASSYMAVSSYNEQFF,TGTGCCAGCAGCTATATGGCGGTGAGCTCCTACAATGAGCAGTTCTTC
TRBV28,TRBJ1-5,many,13,.,CASSLGGDQPQHF,TGTGCCAGCAGTTTAGGGGGTGATCAGCCCCAGCATTTT
TRBV5-6,TRBJ2-3,many,18,TRBD2,CASSLLVSGGAGTDTQYF,TGTGCCAGCAGCTTGCTGGTTAGCGGGGGGGCCGGAACAGATACGCAGTATTTT
TRBV30,TRBJ1-5,many,13,.,CAWSADFNQPQHF,TGTGCCTGGAGTGCAGATTTCAATCAGCCCCAGCATTTT
TRBV7-2,TRBJ1-5,many,15,TRBD1,CASSLTGQGGQPQHF,TGTGCCAGCAGCTTAACGGGACAGGGAGGTCAGCCCCAGCATTTT
TRBV6-5,TRBJ1-4,many,16,.,CASSYSRGGFNEKLFF,TGTGCCAGCAGCTACTCCCGCGGAGGCTTTAATGAAAAACTGTTTTTT
TRBV27,TRBJ1-5,many,14,TRBD1,CASRQTTGNQPQHF,TGTGCCAGCAGGCAAACGACAGGGAATCAGCCCCAGCATTTT
TRBV3-1,TRBJ2-3,medium-sized,18,TRBD2,CASSQDLASGVSADTQYF,TGTGCCAGCAGCCAAGATCTGGCTAGCGGGGTCTCGGCAGATACGCAGTATTTT
TRBV18,TRBJ2-7,many,14,.,CASSPPYQMYEQYF,TGTGCCAGCTCACCACCTTATCAGATGTACGAGCAGTACTTC
TRBV27,TRBJ2-7,medium-sized,12,.,CAIGAVLYEQYF,TGTGCCATCGGGGCTGTACTCTACGAGCAGTACTTC
TRBV28,TRBJ1-1,many,15,TRBD1,CASSLNLGGPTEAFF,TGTGCCAGCAGTTTAAACCTAGGGGGCCCCACTGAAGCTTTCTTT
TRBV5-6,TRBJ1-5,many,15,.,CASSLGQVVTQPQHF,TGTGCCAGCAGCTTGGGACAGGTTGTCACTCAGCCCCAGCATTTT
TRBV6-2/TRBV6-3,TRBJ1-1,many,12,.,CASRDSWTEAFF,TGTGCCAGCAGGGACTCGTGGACTGAAGCTTTCTTT
TRBV19,TRBJ1-5,many,15,TRBD1,CASSPRTGGDQPQHF,TGTGCCAGTAGTCCTCGGACAGGGGGCGATCAGCCCCAGCATTTT
TRBV27,TRBJ1-1,many,15,.,CASRREGLGQPEAFF,TGTGCCAGCAGGAGAGAAGGGTTGGGGCAACCTGAAGCTTTCTTT
TRBV7-9,TRBJ2-1,many,13,.,CASSLKGRDILFF,TGTGCCAGCAGCTTAAAGGGTCGGGACATATTATTCTTC
TRBV19,TRBJ1-4,few,12,.,CASPFAAEKLFF,TGTGCCAGCCCGTTTGCGGCGGAAAAACTGTTTTTT
TRBV12-3/TRBV12-4,TRBJ2-3,many,16,.,CASSSSRIANTDTQYF,TGTGCCAGCAGTTCCAGCCGAATAGCAAACACAGATACGCAGTATTTT
TRBV23-1,TRBJ2-7,many,14,TRBD1,CASIMDRAPREQYF,TGCGCCAGCATTATGGACAGGGCGCCACGCGAGCAGTACTTC
TRBV12-3/TRBV12-4,TRBJ2-4,many,15,.,CASSEGFRGLDIQYF,TGTGCCAGCAGTGAAGGATTTCGAGGATTAGACATTCAGTACTTC
TRBV12-3/TRBV12-4,TRBJ2-2,many,11,.,CASTHTGELFF,TGTGCCAGCACCCACACCGGGGAGCTGTTTTTT
TRBV9,TRBJ2-2,many,15,TRBD2,CASGKTSGGTGELFF,TGTGCCAGCGGAAAGACTAGCGGGGGGACCGGGGAGCTGTTTTTT
TRBV20-1,TRBJ2-3,medium-sized,13,.,CSASDLKDYTQYF,TGCAGTGCTAGCGATCTCAAGGACTATACGCAGTATTTT
TRBV20-1,TRBJ1-5,few,14,.,CSARPMYRNQPQHF,TGCAGTGCTAGACCCATGTATAGGAATCAGCCCCAGCATTTT
TRBV3-1,TRBJ2-5,many,15,TRBD2,CASSASGGAVETQYF,TGTGCCAGCAGCGCAAGCGGGGGGGCCGTGGAGACCCAGTACTTC
TRBV20-1,TRBJ2-7,many,16,TRBD2,CSARPRTSGVIYEQYF,TGCAGTGCCCGCCCGAGGACTAGCGGGGTAATCTACGAGCAGTACTTC
TRBV12-3/TRBV12-4,TRBJ1-4,many,13,.,CASSLTLDEKLFF,TGTGCCAGCAGTTTAACCTTAGATGAAAAACTGTTTTTT
TRBV5-4,TRBJ2-3,many,15,.,CASSLYGRQMGTQYF,TGTGCCAGCAGCTTGTATGGGCGGCAGATGGGTACGCAGTATTTT
TRBV3-1,TRBJ1-3,medium-sized,12,.,CASSFSGNTIYF,TGTGCCAGCAGTTTCTCTGGAAACACCATATATTTT
TRBV18,TRBJ2-7,many,14,TRBD1,CASSRDRAKYEQYF,TGTGCCAGCTCACGGGACAGGGCAAAATACGAGCAGTACTTC
TRBV20-1,TRBJ1-3,large,14,TRBD1,CSGTGQGAGNTIYF,TGCAGTGGCACGGGACAGGGGGCTGGAAACACCATATATTTT
TRBV7-2,TRBJ1-1,many,15,.,CASSLGNAVFAEAFF,TGTGCCAGCAGCTTAGGGAACGCGGTTTTCGCTGAAGCTTTCTTT
TRBV5-1,TRBJ1-6,.,13,.,CASSGYRDSPLHF,TGCGCCAGCAGCGGATACAGGGATTCACCCCTCCACTTT
TRBV29-1,TRBJ1-4,many,13,TRBD1,CSVPGTGGEKLFF,TGCAGCGTCCCCGGGACAGGGGGCGAAAAACTGTTTTTT
TRBV30,TRBJ2-3,many,15,.,CAWSVGSGPQDTQYF,TGTGCCTGGAGTGTAGGGTCAGGACCTCAAGATACGCAGTATTTT
TRBV7-2,TRBJ1-5,many,14,TRBD1,CASSPGTGGQPQHF,TGTGCCAGCAGCCCCGGGACAGGAGGTCAGCCCCAGCATTTT
TRBV27,TRBJ2-1,many,14,TRBD2,CASSLGTTNNEQFF,TGTGCCAGCAGTTTAGGGACTACTAACAATGAGCAGTTCTTC
TRBV28,TRBJ2-3,many,14,.,CASDGGGATDTQYF,TGTGCCAGCGACGGAGGGGGAGCCACAGATACGCAGTATTTT
TRBV27,TRBJ2-1,many,15,TRBD1,CASTLRTGINNEQFF,TGTGCCAGCACCCTTCGGACAGGGATCAACAATGAGCAGTTCTTC
TRBV20-1,TRBJ2-5,many,13,.,CSARRGYQETQYF,TGCAGTGCTAGACGCGGATATCAAGAGACCCAGTACTTC
TRBV11-3,TRBJ2-7,medium-sized,16,TRBD1,CASSSGQGMKTYEQYF,TGTGCCAGCAGCTCTGGACAGGGGATGAAGACCTACGAGCAGTACTTC
TRBV6-4,TRBJ2-1,many,15,.,CASSDSAGSYNEQFF,TGTGCCAGCAGTGACTCAGCGGGCTCCTACAATGAGCAGTTCTTC
TRBV20-1,TRBJ2-3,.,14,TRBD2,CSASRSGSTDTQYF,TGCAGTGCTAGCCGTAGCGGGAGCACAGATACGCAGTATTTT
TRBV7-2,TRBJ2-3,.,14,.,CASSLNRPQGTQYF,TGTGCCAGCAGCTTAAATCGACCGCAGGGTACGCAGTATTTT
TRBV9,TRBJ2-3,many,16,TRBD2,CASSVDAGGRTDTQYF,TGTGCCAGCAGCGTCGATGCGGGGGGACGCACAGATACGCAGTATTTT